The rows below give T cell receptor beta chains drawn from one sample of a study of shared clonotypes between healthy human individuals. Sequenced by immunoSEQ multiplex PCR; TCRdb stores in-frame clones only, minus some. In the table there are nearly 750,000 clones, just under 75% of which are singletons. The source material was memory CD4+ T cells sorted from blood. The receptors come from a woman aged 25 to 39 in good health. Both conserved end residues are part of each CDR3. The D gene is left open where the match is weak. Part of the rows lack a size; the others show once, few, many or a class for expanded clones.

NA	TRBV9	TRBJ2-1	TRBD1	TGTGCCAGCAGCTCAGGACCGGGACAGGGGTACAATGAGCAGTTCTTC	CASSSGPGQGYNEQFF
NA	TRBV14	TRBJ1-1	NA	TGTGCCAGCAGCCAAGGGTTGACGAACACTGAAGCTTTCTTT	CASSQGLTNTEAFF
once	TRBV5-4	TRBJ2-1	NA	TGTGCCAGCAGCTTGGAGCGGCTTCAGGGTATTAATGAGCAGTTCTTC	CASSLERLQGINEQFF
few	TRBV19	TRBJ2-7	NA	TGTGCCAGTAGTATTTCGGGGGGAGGGACAGTCATCCACGAGCAGTACTTC	CASSISGGGTVIHEQYF
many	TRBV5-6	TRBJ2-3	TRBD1	TGTGCCAGCAGGGGACAGGGGGCGATCGGAGATACGCAGTATTTT	CASRGQGAIGDTQYF
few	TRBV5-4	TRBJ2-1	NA	TGTGCCAGCAGCTTGAGTAGCGGAGGGCACAATGAGCAGTTCTTC	CASSLSSGGHNEQFF
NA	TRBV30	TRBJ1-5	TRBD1	TGTGCCTGGAATTTACAGGGGTATAGTGGGCAGCCCCAGCATTTT	CAWNLQGYSGQPQHF
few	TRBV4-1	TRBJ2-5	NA	TGCGCCAGCAGCCAAGAGGCCAGCCGTGAGACCCAGTACTTC	CASSQEASRETQYF
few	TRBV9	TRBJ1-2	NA	TGTGCCAGCAGCGCCACGGGCTGGGGTAGAGGGTTAAATGGCTACACCTTC	CASSATGWGRGLNGYTF
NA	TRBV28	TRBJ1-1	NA	TGTGCCAGCAGTTTGTACATGAACACTGAAGCTTTCTTT	CASSLYMNTEAFF
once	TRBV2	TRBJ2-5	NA	TGTGCCAGCAGTCTAGGACACCAAGAGACCCAGTACTTC	CASSLGHQETQYF
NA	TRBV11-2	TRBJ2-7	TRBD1	TGTGCCAGCACCACCGGACAGGGATTCTACGAGCAGTACTTC	CASTTGQGFYEQYF
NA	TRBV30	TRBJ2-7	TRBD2	TGTGCCTGGAGCAATCCCGGGACTATCGAGCAGTACTTC	CAWSNPGTIEQYF
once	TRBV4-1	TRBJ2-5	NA	TGCGCCAGCAGCCAAGGGCCGGAGAGAGAGACCCAGTACTTC	CASSQGPERETQYF
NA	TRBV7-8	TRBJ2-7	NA	TGTGCCAGCGGAGTTAGCGGTACGACCTACGAGCAGTACTTC	CASGVSGTTYEQYF
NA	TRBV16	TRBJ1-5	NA	TGTGCCAGCAGCCAATCGGCGAGAGAACAGCCCCAGCATTTT	CASSQSAREQPQHF
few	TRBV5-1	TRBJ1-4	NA	TGCGCCAGCAGCCTACGTGCGGCGACTAATGAAAAACTGTTTTTT	CASSLRAATNEKLFF
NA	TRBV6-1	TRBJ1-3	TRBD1	TGTGCCAGCAGTGGCAGGGGGGGGCGAGTTGGAAACACCATATATTTT	CASSGRGGRVGNTIYF
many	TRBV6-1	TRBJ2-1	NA	TGTGCCAGCAGTGATAAGGACTACAATGAGCAGTTCTTC	CASSDKDYNEQFF
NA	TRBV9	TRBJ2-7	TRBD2	TGTGCCAGCAGCGTAGGGGCGGGAAGCGGGAGGGCCATGTCCTACGAGCAGTACTTC	CASSVGAGSGRAMSYEQYF
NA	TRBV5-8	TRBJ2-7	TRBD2	TGTGCCAGCAGCTCCGAAGCGGGAGGTGGGGCCTACGAGCAGTACTTC	CASSSEAGGGAYEQYF
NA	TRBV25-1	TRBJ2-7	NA	TGTGCCAGCAGTCCCCGAAAGGGGGGGGCCGAGCAGTACTTC	CASSPRKGGAEQYF
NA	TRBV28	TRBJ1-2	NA	TGTGCCACCAACGGGGGACTGGGCTACTATGGCTACACCTTC	CATNGGLGYYGYTF
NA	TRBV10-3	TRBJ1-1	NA	TGTGCCATCAGCCGGGAGATAAACACTGAAGCTTTCTTT	CAISREINTEAFF
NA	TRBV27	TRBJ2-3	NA	TGTGCCAGCAGTTTACCAGGGACAGATACGCAGTATTTT	CASSLPGTDTQYF
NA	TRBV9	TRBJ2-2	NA	TGTGCCAGCAGCGCCCCAGCCGGGGCACGGTCCGGGGAGCTGTTTTTT	CASSAPAGARSGELFF
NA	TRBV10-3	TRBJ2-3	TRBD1	TGTGCCATCAGGTTTTCAGGGGGCCCGGCAGATACGCAGTATTTT	CAIRFSGGPADTQYF
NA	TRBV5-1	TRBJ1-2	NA	TGCGCCAGCAGCTTGGAGGCCAGAGCTAACTATGGCTACACCTTC	CASSLEARANYGYTF
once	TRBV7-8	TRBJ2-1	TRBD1	TGTGCCAGCAGCTTTGGCACAGGGGGAGGCAATGAGCAGTTCTTC	CASSFGTGGGNEQFF
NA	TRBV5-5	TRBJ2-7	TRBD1	TGTGCCAGCGACGCGACGGGACAGGGATCCTACGAGCAGTACTTC	CASDATGQGSYEQYF
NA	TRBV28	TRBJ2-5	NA	TGTGCCAGCAGCCGTGGTACAGGGACCTTCCAAGAGACCCAGTACTTC	CASSRGTGTFQETQYF
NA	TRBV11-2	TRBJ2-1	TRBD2	TGTGCCAGCAGCTCGGGACTAGCGGGAGGCAATGAGCAGTTCTTC	CASSSGLAGGNEQFF
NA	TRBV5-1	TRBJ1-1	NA	TGCGCCAGCAGCTCGGACAGTGGAACTGAAGCTTTCTTT	CASSSDSGTEAFF
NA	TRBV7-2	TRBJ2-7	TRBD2	TGTGCCAGCAGCGCTAGGACTAGCGGGAACTACGAGCAGTACTTC	CASSARTSGNYEQYF
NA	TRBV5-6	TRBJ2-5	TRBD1	TGTGCCAGCAGCCGAAGGACAGGGGGCGCGGAGACCCAGTACTTC	CASSRRTGGAETQYF
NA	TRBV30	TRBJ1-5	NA	TGTGCCTGGAGTGCAGGGGAGCGGCAGCCCCAGCATTTT	CAWSAGERQPQHF
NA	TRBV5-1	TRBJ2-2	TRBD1	TGCGCCAGCAGCCGAACAGGGGGCGCATCCGGGGAGCTGTTTTTT	CASSRTGGASGELFF
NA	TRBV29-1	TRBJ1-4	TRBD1	TGCAGCGTAACAGATACAGGGGGCGATGAAAAACTGTTTTTT	CSVTDTGGDEKLFF
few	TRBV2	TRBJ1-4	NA	TGTGCCAGCAGTGAAAGGGGACGCCAGGAAAAACTGTTTTTT	CASSERGRQEKLFF
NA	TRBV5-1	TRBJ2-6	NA	TGCGCCAGCACCCGCCCCCGAACTGGGGCCAACGTCCTGACTTTC	CASTRPRTGANVLTF
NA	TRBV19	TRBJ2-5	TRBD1	TGTGCCAGTAGTAAGGGACAGGGGAGACAAGAGACCCAGTACTTC	CASSKGQGRQETQYF
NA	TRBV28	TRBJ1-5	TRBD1	TGTGCCGGAACGACAGGGAATCAGCCCCAGCATTTT	CAGTTGNQPQHF
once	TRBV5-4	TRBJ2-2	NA	TGTGCCAGCAGCTCGGGACGGTCGGACACCGGGGAGCTGTTTTTT	CASSSGRSDTGELFF
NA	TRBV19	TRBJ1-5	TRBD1	TGTGCCAGTAGTATGGGACAGGCCTCTCGGAATCAGCCCCAGCATTTT	CASSMGQASRNQPQHF
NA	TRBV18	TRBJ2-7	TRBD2	TGTGCCAGCTCACCTCCGGGACTAGGAAGGCTTCAGTACTTC	CASSPPGLGRLQYF
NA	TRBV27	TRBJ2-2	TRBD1	TGTGCCAGCACCGACCGACAGGGAATAGGCACCGGGGAGCTGTTTTTT	CASTDRQGIGTGELFF
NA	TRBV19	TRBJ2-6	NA	TGTGCCAGTACTCGGGGCAGGGGAGGTTCTGGGGCCAACGTCCTGACTTTC	CASTRGRGGSGANVLTF
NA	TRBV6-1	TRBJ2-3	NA	TGTGCCAGCAGTGAAGGGGCGGAGCAGTATTTT	CASSEGAEQYF
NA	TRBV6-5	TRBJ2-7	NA	TGTGCCAGCAGTTACGACGGAAACTCCTACGAGCAGTACTTC	CASSYDGNSYEQYF
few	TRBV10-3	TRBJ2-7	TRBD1	TGTGCCATCAGTTTGGACAGGGGACCCGAGCAGTACTTC	CAISLDRGPEQYF
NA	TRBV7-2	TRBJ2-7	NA	TGTGCCAGCAGCTTAGTGCCAGGGATAAGCTCCTACGAGCAGTACTTC	CASSLVPGISSYEQYF
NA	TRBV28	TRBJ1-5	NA	TGTGCCAGCAGTTCGGGCCCCTATCAGCCCCAGCATTTT	CASSSGPYQPQHF
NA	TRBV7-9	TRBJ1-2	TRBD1	TGTGCCAGCAGCTCGACCCAACAGGGGACATTC	CASSSTQQGTF
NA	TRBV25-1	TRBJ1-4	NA	TGTGCCAGCAGTGATTACGGGGAGAGGGAAAAACTGTTTTTT	CASSDYGEREKLFF
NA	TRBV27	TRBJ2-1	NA	TGTGCCACCGGGACGATCCCAATAGGGAGTGAGCAGTTCTTC	CATGTIPIGSEQFF
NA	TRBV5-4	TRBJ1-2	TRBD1	TGTGCCAGCAGCCGAGCTAGGGGGCTCAACTATGGCTACACCTTC	CASSRARGLNYGYTF
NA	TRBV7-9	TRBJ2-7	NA	TGTGCCAGCAGCTTAGGAGGGGGTGTGGACGAGCAGTACTTC	CASSLGGGVDEQYF
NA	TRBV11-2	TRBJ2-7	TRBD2	TGTGCCAGCAGCACCGGGAGGGCGTATCTCGAGCAGTACTTC	CASSTGRAYLEQYF
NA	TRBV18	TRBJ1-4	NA	TGTGCCAGCTCACCACCGCGGACGGATGAAAAACTGTTTTTT	CASSPPRTDEKLFF
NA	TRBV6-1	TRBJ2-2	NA	TGTGCCAGCAGTGAAAGGCAGGGGACCGGGGAGCTGTTTTTT	CASSERQGTGELFF